One T cell receptor beta chain is described in this entry. This sample is drawn from a study of OX40 agonist ivuxolimab in advanced cancers. Study-level background: At 0.01 to 10 mg/kg, ivuxolimab was administered intravenously to patients every 2 weeks.

Assay: immunoSEQ multiplex PCR; the TCRdb copy retains only in-frame clones and omits some. Counted here are 15,000 to 25,000 clones, more than 80% occurring once; the ten biggest clones make up roughly 55%. This CDR3 region has 14 residues. Trimming removed 5 bases from V and 6 bases from J; junction bases left unmatched: 7. The germline V gene encodes CDR1 SGHVS and CDR2 FNYEAQ. The sequence came from an adult with an advanced solid tumor such as melanoma, head and neck, liver or kidney cancer. V gene TRBV7-6 combines with J gene TRBJ2-3; 8 positions match TRBD1. Sequences were derived from CD4+ or CD8+ T cells sorted from blood, sampled in a trial of the OX40 agonist ivuxolimab. In nucleotides, the CDR3 is TGTGCCAGCAGCCTTGGGACAGGAGGGGATACGCAGTATTTT. It codes for CASSLGTGGDTQYF. Looking up the rest from reference TRBV7-6 and TRBJ2-3 gives the full variable domain: GAGVSQSPRYKVTKRGQDVALRCDPISGHVSLYWYRQALGQGPEFLTYFNYEAQQDKSGLPNDRFSAERPEGSISTLTIQRTEQRDSAMYRCASSLGTGGDTQYFGPGTRLTVL.